The rows below give T cell receptor beta chains drawn from one sample of a study of T-cell memory formation after mild COVID-19. TCRdb fed the 5' RACE reads into MiXCR, producing one record per CDR3 protein. The data hold 200,000 to 250,000 distinct CDR3 sequences, with roughly 10% observed a single time. The source material was PBMCs or a T cell subset sorted from them (not recorded which). The origin of the receptors is a man aged 18-30 years who had mild COVID-19 (a few samples of this study predate the infection). Cell type and time point are not known. CDR3s include the opening cysteine and the closing phenylalanine or tryptophan. D genes are given only for firm matches. The size field is filled for only some rows; it gives once, few, many or a size class.

TRBJ2-5	TRBD1	NA	TRBV7-2	CASSSHRGPGETQYF	TGTGCCAGCAGCAGTCACAGGGGGCCAGGGGAGACCCAGTACTTC
TRBJ1-5	NA	NA	TRBV25-1	CASSDAGVGNQPQHF	TGTGCCAGCAGTGATGCAGGGGTAGGCAATCAGCCCCAGCATTTT
TRBJ2-3	NA	NA	TRBV4-2	CASSQAVADTQYF	TGTGCCAGCAGCCAGGCGGTAGCAGATACGCAGTATTTT
TRBJ2-3	NA	NA	TRBV4-2	CASSQGDEGTDTQYF	TGTGCCAGCAGCCAAGGCGATGAGGGCACAGATACGCAGTATTTT
TRBJ1-2	TRBD1	few	TRBV29-1	CSVQPGTGDGYTF	TGCAGCGTCCAGCCCGGGACAGGGGATGGCTACACCTTC
TRBJ2-1	TRBD2	NA	TRBV4-3	CASSQELGGQGEQFF	TGCGCCAGCAGCCAAGAGCTGGGAGGGCAGGGTGAGCAGTTCTTC
TRBJ1-1	NA	many	TRBV4-1	CASSQDPRNTEAFF	TGCGCCAGCAGCCAAGATCCGAGAAACACTGAAGCTTTCTTT
TRBJ1-4	NA	NA	TRBV4-1	CASSQAGMNEKLFF	TGCGCCAGCAGCCAAGCGGGGATGAATGAAAAACTGTTTTTT
TRBJ1-2	NA	few	TRBV4-3	CASSQWGNGYTF	TGCGCCAGCAGCCAATGGGGGAATGGCTACACCTTC
TRBJ2-1	NA	many	TRBV10-3	CAISEPGARAGEQFF	TGTGCCATCAGTGAGCCGGGGGCTCGGGCGGGTGAGCAGTTCTTC
TRBJ2-1	NA	NA	TRBV19	CASSIAPDSLDGEQFF	TGTGCCAGTAGTATAGCTCCGGACTCCCTCGACGGTGAGCAGTTCTTC
TRBJ2-7	NA	NA	TRBV20-1	CSATFFGGAYEQYF	TGCAGTGCTACCTTTTTTGGGGGGGCTTACGAGCAGTACTTC
TRBJ1-5	TRBD1	few	TRBV5-5	CASSTRTGLNQPQHF	TGTGCCAGCAGCACACGGACAGGGTTGAATCAGCCCCAGCATTTT
TRBJ1-5	NA	few	TRBV19	CASSTDTRTQPQHF	TGTGCCAGTAGTACGGACACAAGGACCCAGCCCCAGCATTTT
TRBJ1-1	NA	NA	TRBV11-2	CASSLRVGEAFF	TGTGCCAGCAGCCTCCGGGTTGGTGAAGCTTTCTTT
TRBJ1-4	NA	NA	TRBV9	CASSVGVGFRANEKLFF	TGTGCCAGCAGCGTAGGAGTAGGTTTCAGAGCCAATGAAAAACTGTTTTTT
TRBJ2-4	NA	many	TRBV5-1	CASSLVPGNIQYF	TGCGCCAGCAGCTTGGTGCCCGGGAACATTCAGTACTTC
TRBJ1-6	NA	many	TRBV21-1	CASSKVPHSYNSPLHF	TGTGCCAGCAGCAAAGTCCCCCACTCCTATAATTCACCCCTCCACTTT
TRBJ2-1	TRBD1	many	TRBV6-6	CAISRGTGGGNEQFF	TGTGCCATCTCAAGGGGGACAGGGGGCGGGAATGAGCAGTTCTTC
TRBJ2-5	TRBD2	NA	TRBV4-2	CASSHPGGETQYF	TGTGCCAGCAGCCACCCGGGGGGGGAGACCCAGTACTTC
TRBJ2-1	TRBD2	NA	TRBV6-2/TRBV6-3	CASSNSGTSRSYNEQFF	TGTGCCAGCAGTAACTCCGGGACTAGTCGCTCCTACAATGAGCAGTTCTTC
TRBJ2-1	NA	many	TRBV12-3/TRBV12-4	CASSISRGEQFF	TGTGCCAGCAGCATTTCCCGGGGTGAGCAGTTCTTC
TRBJ2-5	NA	few	TRBV19	CASSRTRRVETQYF	TGTGCCAGTAGCCGGACAAGGCGTGTTGAGACCCAGTACTTC
TRBJ2-1	TRBD2	NA	TRBV9	CASSPRTSLLNEQFF	TGTGCCAGCAGCCCCCGGACTAGCCTCCTCAATGAGCAGTTCTTC
TRBJ2-1	NA	few	TRBV5-1	CASSLVAERDEQFF	TGCGCCAGCAGCTTGGTGGCAGAACGGGATGAGCAGTTCTTC
TRBJ2-5	TRBD1	many	TRBV7-6	CASVQTGGGETQYF	TGTGCCAGCGTCCAGACAGGGGGTGGAGAGACCCAGTACTTC
TRBJ1-1	TRBD1	few	TRBV7-2	CASSPLGTGVSAFF	TGTGCCAGCAGCCCACTTGGGACAGGGGTTTCAGCTTTCTTT
TRBJ2-1	TRBD2	few	TRBV7-8	CASSDYPGTRSYNEQFF	TGTGCCAGCAGCGACTACCCCGGGACTAGATCTTACAATGAGCAGTTCTTC
TRBJ2-1	TRBD2	few	TRBV4-3	CASSQDRSSGGYNEQFF	TGCGCCAGCAGCCAAGATCGGTCTAGCGGGGGATACAATGAGCAGTTCTTC
TRBJ1-5	NA	many	TRBV7-2	CASSFSGGGQPQHF	TGTGCCAGCAGCTTTTCTGGGGGCGGTCAGCCCCAGCATTTT
TRBJ1-5	NA	NA	TRBV18	CASSGVGNNQPQHF	TGTGCCAGCTCAGGTGTCGGCAACAATCAGCCCCAGCATTTT
TRBJ2-1	NA	few	TRBV2	CASSARTANYNEQFF	TGTGCCAGCAGTGCTCGGACAGCCAATTACAATGAGCAGTTCTTC
TRBJ1-2	TRBD1	few	TRBV6-2/TRBV6-3	CASSSGTGVLYGYTF	TGTGCCAGCAGCTCCGGGACAGGGGTCCTCTATGGCTACACCTTC
TRBJ2-3	NA	NA	TRBV6-2/TRBV6-3	CASSYFGTAPYF	TGTGCCAGCAGTTACTTCGGCACGGCGCCGTATTTT
TRBJ2-7	NA	NA	TRBV5-6	CSSSFFQLYEQYF	TGTTCCAGCAGCTTCTTTCAGCTCTACGAGCAGTACTTC
TRBJ2-2	NA	few	TRBV11-3	CASSRWAGELFF	TGTGCCAGCAGCCGCTGGGCAGGGGAGCTGTTTTTT
TRBJ2-7	TRBD2	NA	TRBV5-8	CASSLGLAGPSYEQYF	TGTGCCAGCAGCTTAGGACTAGCGGGGCCATCCTACGAGCAGTACTTC
TRBJ2-1	TRBD2	NA	TRBV30	CAWSVLGGVDEQFF	TGTGCCTGGAGTGTTCTCGGGGGGGTCGATGAGCAGTTCTTC